This TCR beta chain derives from a study of shared clonotypes between healthy human individuals. The table came from immunoSEQ multiplex PCR; TCRdb's copy has only in-frame clones and leaves some out. The sample includes some 2.1 million clones, 90% to 95% of them seen just once. The CDR3 has 13 amino acids. V lost 3 bases, J lost 2 bases, and 5 bases lay in between. Looked up from germline, CDR1 is LNHDA and CDR2 is SQIVND (reference sequence). Within Nashville, Tennessee resided all donors, each a Caucasian adult. CD4+ cells yielded CD45RA+ naive and CD45RA-negative memory subsets. The sample was naive CD4+ T cells sorted from blood. Described subset: CD45RA+ positively selected. The clonotype was recovered from a man between 18 and 35 years old in good health. This chain connects TRBV19 to TRBJ1-5; D unresolved. The CDR3 region is CASSIMGNQPQHF. CDR3 in DNA: TGTGCCAGTAGTATCATGGGCAATCAGCCCCAGCATTTT.